These 7 T cell receptor beta chains were all obtained from the same sample, sequenced in a study of blood T cell repertoires in COVID-19. Sequencing used immunoSEQ multiplex PCR; TCRdb keeps in-frame clones, though not all of them. The sample yields roughly 260,000 clones, 88% seen once. Sequencing was carried out using peripheral blood. These receptors were taken from a woman between 40 and 55 years old who had recovered from COVID-19.

The V gene is TRBV9, the J gene TRBJ2-1, with D possibly TRBD2 on 6 matching bases. V lost 0 bases to trimming and J lost 5 bases, with 12 bases between them. The germline V gene has CDR1 SGDLS and CDR2 YYNGEE. This CDR3 has 15 residues. The CDR3 nucleotides are TGTGCCAGCAGCGTAGTTGGGGGAGGCCACAATGAGCAGTTCTTC. The encoded protein is CASSVVGGGHNEQFF.

Only one count was recorded for this clone. The chain carries TRBV5-5 and TRBJ2-2, with a weak D call TRBD1 (6 bases). V gave up 4 bases and J gave up 1 base, with 11 bases separating them. This CDR3 has 15 amino acids. Germline V gene sequence: CDR1 SGHKS, CDR2 YYEKEE (reference sequence). CDR3 sequence reads: CASSAWTVNTGELFF. The CDR3 bases are TGTGCCAGCAGCGCCTGGACAGTGAACACCGGGGAGCTGTTTTTT.

V is TRBV11-3 and J is TRBJ1-4, with 8 nucleotides matching TRBD1. The length of the CDR3 is 15 residues. From germline, CDR1 is SGHNT and CDR2 YENEEA. After removal of 5 bases from V and 5 bases from J, the junction contained 7 bases not matched to a gene. The CDR3 is CASSTSTGVNEKLFF. The DNA of the CDR3 is TGTGCCAGCAGCACGTCGACAGGGGTAAATGAAAAACTGTTTTTT. Based on the CDR3 plus reference TRBV11-3 and TRBJ1-4, the full variable domain is EAGVVQSPRYKIIEKKQPVAFWCNPISGHNTLYWYLQNLGQGPELLIRYENEEAVDDSQLPKDRFSAERLKGVDSTLKIQPAELGDSAVYLCASSTSTGVNEKLFFGSGTQLSVL.

This chain connects TRBV4-2 to TRBJ2-2, with D hard to call. Looked up from germline, CDR1 is LGHNA and CDR2 is YNFKEQ. CDR3 length equals 17 residues. V lost 0 bases and J 0 bases, leaving 11 bases between the germline ends. In DNA, the CDR3 is TGTGCCAGCAGCCAAGATCCTCTGACACCGAACACCGGGGAGCTGTTTTTT. Protein product: CASSQDPLTPNTGELFF.

The chain links TRBV7-9 to TRBJ2-7; possible D gene TRBD2, 6 bases. Trimming stripped 2 bases from V and 6 bases from J, with 11 bases between. CDR3 length equals 13 residues. Germline V CDR1 and CDR2: SEHNR, FQNEAQ (reference sequence). This CDR3 reads CASSLRGSGEQYF. DNA of the CDR3: TGTGCCAGCAGCTTACGGGGGAGCGGCGAGCAGTACTTC.

V gene TRBV20-1 combines with J gene TRBJ2-3, with TRBD2 matching 10 bases. With V trimmed by 6 bases and J by 1 base, 7 bases remained unmatched. The CDR3 covers 15 residues. Germline-derived CDR1 and CDR2 are DFQATT and SNEGSKA (reference sequence). CDR3 DNA sequence: TGCAGTGCGAGTCCCGGGACTAGCGGCACAGATACGCAGTATTTT. This sequence encodes CSASPGTSGTDTQYF.

This sequence joins TRBV6-5 and TRBJ2-2; 8 positions match TRBD1. Germline values: CDR1 MNHEY, CDR2 SVGAGI. This CDR3 has 15 amino acids. V was pared by 4 bases and J by 5 bases, with 6 bases of the junction left unmatched. CDR3 DNA: TGTGCCAGCAGTTTCCTGACAGGGGATACCGGGGAGCTGTTTTTT. Translation gives CASSFLTGDTGELFF.